This note documents a single T cell receptor (beta chain) sequence. Its antigen is unknown. A much more abundant neighbour one base away suggests this may be a read error. The CDR3 ends on some other residue instead of the conserved phenylalanine or tryptophan, so this is likely a read error. Specified time point: persistent/refractory GD, antithyroid drugs over 5 years with positive TRAb. PBMC-extracted RNA yielded the TCR library. This sample was taken from a study of regulatory T cells in long-lasting Graves disease. About the study: A definition of persistent Graves' disease required over 5 years of antithyroid drugs plus positive TSH receptor antibodies. General study points: It was peripheral blood alone, not thyroid tissue, that was studied. Relative to newly diagnosed Graves' patients, persistent ones had lower TCR diversity.

Arm-PCR of CDR3 regions and iRepertoire HTBI primers were the basis on which TCR beta libraries were built. TCRdb re-analysed the multiplex PCR reads in MiXCR, keeping a single row per CDR3 protein. The sample records some 420,000 distinct CDR3 sequences, approximately 22% being singletons. CDR3 size: 16 residues. Germline V gene data show CDR1 as SGHTA and CDR2 as FQGNSA. The ends were cut back, 5 bases at V and 3 bases at J, with 19 bases in the middle. The chain uses TRBV7-2 and TRBJ1-1, with a tentative D call TRBD1 (6 bases). This TCR was recovered from a female donor with Graves disease. Sequences were derived from peripheral blood mononuclear cells (PBMCs), sampled when the disease was refractory, from a patient treated with antithyroid drugs. CDR3 amino acids: CASSPRQVQSDTEAFL. The CDR3 DNA reads as TGTGCCAGCAGCCCTCGACAGGTTCAGAGCGACACTGAAGCTTTCCTT.